A selection of T cell receptor beta chains follows, all from one sample in a study of shared clonotypes between healthy human individuals. Method: immunoSEQ multiplex PCR; TCRdb's copy keeps in-frame clones and lacks some. The data show over a million clones, approximately 98% seen once. Sequencing used naive CD4+ T cells sorted from blood. All receptors come from a young man in good health. The conserved cysteine and the conserved F or W are not part of the CDR3 here.

CDR3 protein,J gene,V gene
ASSQETRATNEKLF,TRBJ1-4,TRBV4-3
ASRKDSGNQPQH,TRBJ1-5,TRBV2
ASSEARGPSYNEQF,TRBJ2-1,TRBV25-1
ASSLAPVQGSQGYT,TRBJ1-2,TRBV5-1
ASSESGGGTYEQY,TRBJ2-7,TRBV6-1
ASSLEARYWSYEQY,TRBJ2-7,TRBV7-8
ASSYINPGQGDNQPQH,TRBJ1-5,TRBV19
ASSLGPGNEQF,TRBJ2-1,TRBV7-6
ASSPLPARDTGELF,TRBJ2-2,TRBV4-1
ASKTLAGLGYEQY,TRBJ2-7,TRBV28
ASSEAGPRGKF,TRBJ2-1,TRBV6-1
ASSSTPGGLYEQY,TRBJ2-7,TRBV5-6
ASSVGIYEQY,TRBJ2-7,TRBV18
SVPTRAADTQY,TRBJ2-3,TRBV29-1
ASSPWGTSGEETQY,TRBJ2-5,TRBV4-2
AITPGRATYGYT,TRBJ1-2,TRBV10-3
ASSLVIGYEQY,TRBJ2-7,TRBV11-2
ASSLPSFTGELF,TRBJ2-2,TRBV5-4
ASTEQGNYGYT,TRBJ1-2,TRBV19
ASSSNYRANYGYT,TRBJ1-2,TRBV5-4
ASSSQMSGTGNTIY,TRBJ1-3,TRBV5-4
ASSLGGEGFGEQF,TRBJ2-1,TRBV11-3
ATSIRTSNEQY,TRBJ2-7,TRBV15
ASSYPGTSGPEQF,TRBJ2-1,TRBV7-2
ASSSPTTNEKLF,TRBJ1-4,TRBV28
AVLPGQGRNNEQY,TRBJ2-7,TRBV7-9
ASSTTTIEQF,TRBJ2-1,TRBV5-1
ASNTGATYNEQF,TRBJ2-1,TRBV28
ASSNRGYYEQY,TRBJ2-7,TRBV11-2